The entry that follows covers one T cell receptor (beta chain) sequence. There are 14 residues in the CDR3. After removal of 6 bases from V and 2 bases from J, the junction contained 4 bases not matched to a gene. The V gene's germline CDR1 is LNHNV and CDR2 YYDKDF (reference sequence). The data are from a study of blood T cell repertoires in COVID-19. The data were produced by immunoSEQ multiplex PCR, yet TCRdb's version contains in-frame clones alone and is incomplete. The repertoire holds 150,000 to 170,000 clones, with roughly 83% as singletons. The rearrangement uses TRBV15 and TRBJ1-5; 7 positions match TRBD1. The clonotype originates from a woman between 55 and 75 years old with COVID-19, enrolled during active disease. The sample consisted of peripheral blood. CDR3 loop: CATSKGGRNQPQHF. The CDR3, as DNA: TGTGCCACCAGTAAAGGGGGCCGCAATCAGCCCCAGCATTTT.